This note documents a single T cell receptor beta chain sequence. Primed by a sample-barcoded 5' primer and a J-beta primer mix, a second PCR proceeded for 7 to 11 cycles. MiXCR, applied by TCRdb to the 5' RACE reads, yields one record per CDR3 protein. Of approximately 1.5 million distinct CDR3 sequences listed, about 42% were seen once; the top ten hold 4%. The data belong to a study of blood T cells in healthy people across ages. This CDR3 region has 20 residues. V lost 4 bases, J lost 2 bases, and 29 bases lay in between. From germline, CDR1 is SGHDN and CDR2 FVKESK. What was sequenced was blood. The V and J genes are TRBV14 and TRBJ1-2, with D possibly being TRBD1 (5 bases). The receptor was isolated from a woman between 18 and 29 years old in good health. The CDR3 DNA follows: TGTGCCAGCAGCCCTTTTTTCATTCGTCGGGACCAGGGCTACAACTATGGCTACACCTTC. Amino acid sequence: CASSPFFIRRDQGYNYGYTF.